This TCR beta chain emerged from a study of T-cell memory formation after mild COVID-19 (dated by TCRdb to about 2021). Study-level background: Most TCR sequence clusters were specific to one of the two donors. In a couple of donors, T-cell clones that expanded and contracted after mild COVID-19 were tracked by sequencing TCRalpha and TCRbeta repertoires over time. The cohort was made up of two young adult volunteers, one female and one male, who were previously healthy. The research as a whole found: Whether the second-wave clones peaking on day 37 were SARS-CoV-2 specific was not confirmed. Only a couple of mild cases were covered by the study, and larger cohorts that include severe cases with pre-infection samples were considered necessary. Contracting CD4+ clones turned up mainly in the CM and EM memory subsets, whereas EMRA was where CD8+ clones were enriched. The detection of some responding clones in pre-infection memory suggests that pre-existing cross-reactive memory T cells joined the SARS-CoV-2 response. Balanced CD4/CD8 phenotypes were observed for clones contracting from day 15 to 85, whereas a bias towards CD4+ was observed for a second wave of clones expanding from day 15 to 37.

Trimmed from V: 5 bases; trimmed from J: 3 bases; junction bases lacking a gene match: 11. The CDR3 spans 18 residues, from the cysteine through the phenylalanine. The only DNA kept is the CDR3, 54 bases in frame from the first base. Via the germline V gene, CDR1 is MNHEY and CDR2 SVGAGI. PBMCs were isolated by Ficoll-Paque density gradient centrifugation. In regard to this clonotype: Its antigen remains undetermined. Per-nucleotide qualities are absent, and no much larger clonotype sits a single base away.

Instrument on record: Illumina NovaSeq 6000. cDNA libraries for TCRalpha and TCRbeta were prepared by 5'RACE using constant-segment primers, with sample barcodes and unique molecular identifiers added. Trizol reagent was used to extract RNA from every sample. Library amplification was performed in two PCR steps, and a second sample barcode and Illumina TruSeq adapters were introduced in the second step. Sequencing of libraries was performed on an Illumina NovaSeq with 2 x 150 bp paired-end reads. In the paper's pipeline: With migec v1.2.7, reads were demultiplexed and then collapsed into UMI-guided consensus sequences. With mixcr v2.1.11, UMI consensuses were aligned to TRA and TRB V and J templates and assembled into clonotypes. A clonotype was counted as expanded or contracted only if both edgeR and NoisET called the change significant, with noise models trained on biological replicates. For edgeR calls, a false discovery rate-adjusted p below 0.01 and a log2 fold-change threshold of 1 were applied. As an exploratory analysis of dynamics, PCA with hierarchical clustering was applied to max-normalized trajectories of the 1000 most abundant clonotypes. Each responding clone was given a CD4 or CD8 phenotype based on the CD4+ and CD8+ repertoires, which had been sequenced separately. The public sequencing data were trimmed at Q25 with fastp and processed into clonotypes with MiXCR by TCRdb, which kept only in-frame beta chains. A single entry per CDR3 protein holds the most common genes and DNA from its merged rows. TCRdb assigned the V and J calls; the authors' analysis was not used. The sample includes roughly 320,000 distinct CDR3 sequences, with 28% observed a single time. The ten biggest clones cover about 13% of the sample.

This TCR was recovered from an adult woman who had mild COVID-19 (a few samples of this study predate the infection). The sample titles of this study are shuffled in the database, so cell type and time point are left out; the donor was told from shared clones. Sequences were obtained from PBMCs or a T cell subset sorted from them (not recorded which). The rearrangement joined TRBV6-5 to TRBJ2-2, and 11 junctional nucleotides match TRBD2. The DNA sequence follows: TGTGCCAGCAGTCACCATCGACTAGCGGGGCCTTACACCGGGGAGCTGTTTTTT. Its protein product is CASSHHRLAGPYTGELFF.